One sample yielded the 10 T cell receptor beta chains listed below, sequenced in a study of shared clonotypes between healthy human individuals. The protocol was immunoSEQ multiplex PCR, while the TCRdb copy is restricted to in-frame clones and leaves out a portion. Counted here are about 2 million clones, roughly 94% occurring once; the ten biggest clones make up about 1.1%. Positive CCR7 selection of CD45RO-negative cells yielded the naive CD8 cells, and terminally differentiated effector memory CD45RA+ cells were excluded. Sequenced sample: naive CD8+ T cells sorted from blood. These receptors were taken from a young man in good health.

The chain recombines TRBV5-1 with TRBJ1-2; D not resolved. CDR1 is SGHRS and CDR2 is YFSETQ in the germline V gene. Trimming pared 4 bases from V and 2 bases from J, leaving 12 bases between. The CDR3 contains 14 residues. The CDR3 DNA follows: TGCGCCAGCAGCCCGGTGGAACAGAACTATGGCTACACCTTC. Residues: CASSPVEQNYGYTF.

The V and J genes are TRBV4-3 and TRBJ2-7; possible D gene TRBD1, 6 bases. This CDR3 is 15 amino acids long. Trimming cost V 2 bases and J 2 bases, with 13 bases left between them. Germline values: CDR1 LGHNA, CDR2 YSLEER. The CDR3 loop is CASSQLLGTPYEQYF. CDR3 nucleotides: TGCGCCAGCAGCCAATTATTAGGGACACCCTACGAGCAGTACTTC.

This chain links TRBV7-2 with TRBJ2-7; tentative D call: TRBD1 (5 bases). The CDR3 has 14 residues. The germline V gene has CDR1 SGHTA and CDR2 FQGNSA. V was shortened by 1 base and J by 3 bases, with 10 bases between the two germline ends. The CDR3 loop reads CASSLGAGRYEQYF. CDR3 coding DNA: TGTGCCAGCAGCTTAGGGGCAGGGCGCTACGAGCAGTACTTC.

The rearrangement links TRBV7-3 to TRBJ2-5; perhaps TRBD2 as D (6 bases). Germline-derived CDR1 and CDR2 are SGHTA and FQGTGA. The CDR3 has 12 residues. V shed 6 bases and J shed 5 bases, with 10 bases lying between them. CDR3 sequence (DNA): TGTGCCAGCAGTCTAGCGTGGGAGACCCAGTACTTC. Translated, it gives CASSLAWETQYF.

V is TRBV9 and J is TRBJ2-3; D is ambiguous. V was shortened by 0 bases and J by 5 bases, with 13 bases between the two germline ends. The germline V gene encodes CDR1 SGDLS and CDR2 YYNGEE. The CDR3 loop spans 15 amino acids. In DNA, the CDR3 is TGTGCCAGCAGCGTAGGTTCCTTAGGAAGAGATACGCAGTATTTT. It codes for CASSVGSLGRDTQYF.

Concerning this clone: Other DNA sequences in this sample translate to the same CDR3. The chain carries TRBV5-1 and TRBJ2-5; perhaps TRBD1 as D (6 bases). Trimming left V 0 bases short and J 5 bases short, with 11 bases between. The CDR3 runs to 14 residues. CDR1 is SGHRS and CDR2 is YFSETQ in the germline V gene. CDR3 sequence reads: CASSLVGGEETQYF. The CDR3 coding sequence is TGCGCCAGCAGCTTGGTTGGGGGCGAGGAGACCCAGTACTTC.

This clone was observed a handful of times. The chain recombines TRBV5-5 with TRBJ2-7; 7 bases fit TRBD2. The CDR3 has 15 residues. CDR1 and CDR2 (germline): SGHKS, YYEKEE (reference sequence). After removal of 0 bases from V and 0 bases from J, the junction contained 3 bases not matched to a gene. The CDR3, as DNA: TGTGCCAGCAGCTTGGCGGGAGGTAGCTCCTACGAGCAGTACTTC. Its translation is CASSLAGGSSYEQYF.

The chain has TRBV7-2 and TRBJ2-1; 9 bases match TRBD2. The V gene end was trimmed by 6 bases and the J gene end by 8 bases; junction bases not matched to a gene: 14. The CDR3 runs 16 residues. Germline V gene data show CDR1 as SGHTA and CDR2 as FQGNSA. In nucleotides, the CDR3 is TGTGCCAGCAGTTGGGGGCTAGCGGGATTCATGGATGAGCAGTTCTTC. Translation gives CASSWGLAGFMDEQFF.

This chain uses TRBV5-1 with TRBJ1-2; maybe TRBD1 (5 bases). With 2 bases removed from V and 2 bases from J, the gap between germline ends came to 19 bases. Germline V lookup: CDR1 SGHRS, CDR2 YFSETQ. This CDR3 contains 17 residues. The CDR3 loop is CASSFNGLGDLNYGYTF. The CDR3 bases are TGCGCCAGCAGCTTCAACGGACTTGGGGACTTAAACTATGGCTACACCTTC.

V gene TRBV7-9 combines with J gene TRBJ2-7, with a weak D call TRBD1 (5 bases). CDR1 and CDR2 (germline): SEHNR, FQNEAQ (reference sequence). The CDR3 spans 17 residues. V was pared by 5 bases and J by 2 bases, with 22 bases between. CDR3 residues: CASSDPRAGMATYEQYF. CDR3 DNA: TGTGCCAGCAGCGACCCCCGGGCAGGGATGGCCACCTACGAGCAGTACTTC.